The sequence of this TCR beta chain was determined in a study of CD8+CD57+ T cells in acquired aplastic anemia (dated by TCRdb to 2017 to 2018). As for the study more broadly: DNA extracted from sorted CD4+ and CD8+ cells had a mean of around 3.3 ug, with a range of roughly 0.2 to 30 ug. Mean read counts for healthy donor samples were about 10.8 million for CD4+ cells and fewer than 12 million for CD8+ cells.

In this study, sorted CD4+ and CD8+ T cells from the blood of healthy subjects and of severe aplastic anemia patients had their TCR repertoires deep-sequenced. Ficoll-Paque density gradient centrifugation was used to isolate peripheral blood mononuclear cells. Before DNA extraction, CD4+ and CD8+ T cells were sorted with FACS or magnetic beads. Genomic DNA was used as template for profiling of TCR beta VDJ combinations and CDR3 sequences. An Illumina HiSeq 2000 was used for TCR repertoire sequencing. Per the authors' processing: Repertoires were assessed using TRBV/TRBJ rearrangement plots, CDR3 size and DJ length profiles, and Simpson's diversity index. The immunodominant clone was defined as the most abundant DNA sequence in deep sequencing data. CDR3 amino acid sequences were checked for sharing between subjects and were compared against published repertoires and the VDJdb database. TCRdb ran its own pipeline on the public reads, namely fastp trimming at Q25 and MiXCR clone calling, and kept in-frame beta chains. Rows are unified per CDR3 protein, each entry keeping the most common DNA and genes. The V and J calls were not made by the authors but by TCRdb's processing. In all, the sample holds about 190,000 distinct CDR3 sequences, and roughly half of those were seen once. 16% of the sample is held by the ten biggest clonotypes.

This clonotype has only a few counts. No antigen is known for it. No qualities accompany the bases; no much larger clone lies one base away. Summary of the overall study and its limitations: No significant difference in CD8+ Simpson's diversity was found between patients and healthy controls (P=0.060). Although roughly 29 CD8+ CDR3 sequences were shared by patients and controls, these sequences appeared highly expressed in patients and within the immunodominant clones of patients.

V is trimmed back by 5 bases and J by 3 bases, and the junction contains 7 bases that no gene match accounts for. CDR1 and CDR2 were assigned from the germline V gene (reference sequence) as DFQATT and SNEGSKA. Its CDR3 holds 15 amino acids, cysteine through phenylalanine. Kept here is only the CDR3 DNA, which spans 45 bases and is read in frame from base 1. The chain is assembled from TRBV20-1 and TRBJ2-7; the junction holds 13 bases that match TRBD2. Sequencing was performed on sorted CD4+, CD8+, or CD8+CD57+ T cells (not recorded which) from PBMCs. The sequence was collected from a human donor in good health, serving as a control. The CDR3 corresponds to CSAGLGTSGVYEQYF. The DNA reads TGCAGTGCTGGACTTGGGACTAGCGGGGTCTACGAGCAGTACTTC.